This T cell receptor (beta chain) appears in the sequencing data of a study of blood T cell repertoires in COVID-19. On the study more broadly: From T cells, B-cell-depleted T cells, or PBMCs came the material, which was cDNA or gDNA.

The assay was immunoSEQ multiplex PCR, and TCRdb's table has in-frame clones only and misses some. The sample lists tens of thousands of clones; around 86% were seen once. Germline V gene lookup returns CDR1 SSHAT and CDR2 FNYEAQ (reference sequence). V lost 5 bases, J lost 0 bases, and 10 bases lay in between. CDR3 length equals 15 residues. Sequenced material: peripheral blood. This chain joins TRBV7-7 and TRBJ2-2, with D maybe TRBD2 (6 bases). The origin of this receptor is a human donor in a cohort sampled during active COVID-19. The CDR3 DNA is TGTGCCAGCAGCAGTAGCGGTTCGAACACCGGGGAGCTGTTTTTT. Amino acids: CASSSSGSNTGELFF.